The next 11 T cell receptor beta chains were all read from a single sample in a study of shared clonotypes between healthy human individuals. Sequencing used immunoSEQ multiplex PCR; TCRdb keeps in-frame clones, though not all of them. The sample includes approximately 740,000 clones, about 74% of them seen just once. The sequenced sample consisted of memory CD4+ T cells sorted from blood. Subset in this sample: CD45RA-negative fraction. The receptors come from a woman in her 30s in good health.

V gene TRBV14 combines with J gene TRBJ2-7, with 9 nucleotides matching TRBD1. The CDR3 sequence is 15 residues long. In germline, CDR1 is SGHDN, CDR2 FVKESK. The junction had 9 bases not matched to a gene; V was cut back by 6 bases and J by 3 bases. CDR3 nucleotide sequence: TGTGCCAGCAGTCGCGGGACAGGGAAGTTCTACGAGCAGTACTTC. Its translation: CASSRGTGKFYEQYF.

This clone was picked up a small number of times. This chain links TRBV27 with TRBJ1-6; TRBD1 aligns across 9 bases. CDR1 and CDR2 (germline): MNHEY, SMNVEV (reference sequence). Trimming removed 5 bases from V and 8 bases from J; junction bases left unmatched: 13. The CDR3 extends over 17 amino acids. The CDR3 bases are TGTGCCAGCAGTCCAATGGCCGGGACAGGGATTTATTCACCCCTCCACTTT. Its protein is CASSPMAGTGIYSPLHF.

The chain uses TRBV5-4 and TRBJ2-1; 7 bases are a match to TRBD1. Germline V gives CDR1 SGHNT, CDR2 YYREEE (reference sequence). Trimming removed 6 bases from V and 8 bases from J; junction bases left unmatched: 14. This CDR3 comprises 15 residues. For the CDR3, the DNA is TGTGCCAGCACCACTTTAGGGGGCGCGGAGGATGAGCAGTTCTTC. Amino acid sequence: CASTTLGGAEDEQFF.

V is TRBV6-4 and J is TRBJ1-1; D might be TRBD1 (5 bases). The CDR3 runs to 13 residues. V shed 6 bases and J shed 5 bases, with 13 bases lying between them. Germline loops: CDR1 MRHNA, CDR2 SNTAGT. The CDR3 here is CASSLQGWTEAFF. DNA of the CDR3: TGTGCCAGCAGCTTGCAGGGTTGGACTGAAGCTTTCTTT.

The CDR3 sequence: CASSLKREAEQYF. The CDR3 DNA reads as TGCGCCAGCAGCTTGAAGCGGGAGGCCGAGCAGTACTTC. The chain uses TRBV5-1 and TRBJ2-7; TRBD2 aligns across 9 bases. V lost 1 base and J lost 6; bases outside the gene matches: 2. This CDR3 has 13 amino acids. The germline CDR1 and CDR2 sequences are SGHRS and YFSETQ.

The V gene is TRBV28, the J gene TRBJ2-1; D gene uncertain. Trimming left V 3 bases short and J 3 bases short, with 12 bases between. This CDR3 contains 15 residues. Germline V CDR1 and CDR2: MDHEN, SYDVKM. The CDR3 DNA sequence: TGTGCCAGCAGTTTCTTAACTACCGGCTACAATGAGCAGTTCTTC. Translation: CASSFLTTGYNEQFF.

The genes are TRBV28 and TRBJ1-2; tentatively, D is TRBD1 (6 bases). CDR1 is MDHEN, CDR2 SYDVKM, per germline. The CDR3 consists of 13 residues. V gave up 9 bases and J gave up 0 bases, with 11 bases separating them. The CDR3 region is CASLDRTNYGYTF. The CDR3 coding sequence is TGTGCCAGTCTGGACAGAACTAACTATGGCTACACCTTC.

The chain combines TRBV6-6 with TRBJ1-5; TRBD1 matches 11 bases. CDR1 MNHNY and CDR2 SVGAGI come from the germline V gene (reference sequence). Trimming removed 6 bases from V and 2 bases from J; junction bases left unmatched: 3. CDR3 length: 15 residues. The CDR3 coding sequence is TGTGCCAGCAGCAGGACAGGGGGCGGCAATCAGCCCCAGCATTTT. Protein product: CASSRTGGGNQPQHF.

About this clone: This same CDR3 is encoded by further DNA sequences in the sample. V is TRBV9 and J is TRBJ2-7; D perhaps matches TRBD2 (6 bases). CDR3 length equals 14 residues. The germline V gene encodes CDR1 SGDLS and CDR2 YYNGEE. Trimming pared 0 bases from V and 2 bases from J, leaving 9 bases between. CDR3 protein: CASSVGSGTYEQYF. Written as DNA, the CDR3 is TGTGCCAGCAGCGTAGGTAGCGGCACCTACGAGCAGTACTTC.

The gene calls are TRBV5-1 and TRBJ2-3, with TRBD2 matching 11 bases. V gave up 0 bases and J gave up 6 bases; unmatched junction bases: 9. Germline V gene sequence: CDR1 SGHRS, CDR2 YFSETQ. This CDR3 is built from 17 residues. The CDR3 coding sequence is TGCGCCAGCAGCTTGGTCGCCGGGACTAGCGGAAGGGATACGCAGTATTTT. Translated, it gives CASSLVAGTSGRDTQYF.

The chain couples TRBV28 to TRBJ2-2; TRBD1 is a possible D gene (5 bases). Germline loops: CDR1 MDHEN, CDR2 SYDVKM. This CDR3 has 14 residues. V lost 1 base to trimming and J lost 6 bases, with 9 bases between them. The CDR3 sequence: CASSLSGIPGELFF. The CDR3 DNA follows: TGTGCCAGCAGTTTATCAGGGATCCCCGGGGAGCTGTTTTTT.